Listed here are 4 T cell receptor beta chains from one sample, sequenced in a study of blood T cells in healthy people across ages. Sample-barcoded 5' priming and a J-beta primer mix drove a second PCR of roughly 7 to 11 cycles. TCRdb reanalysed the 5' RACE reads using MiXCR and keeps one entry per CDR3 protein. The sample shows fewer than 1,200,000 distinct CDR3 sequences, 25% of them seen only once. These data also formed part of another study, on T cells of mothers and their children.

Sample: blood. The source is a girl aged 2 to 9 in good health.

The CDR3 is CASSYGQLPYEQYF. DNA of the CDR3: TGTGCCAGCAGTTACGGGCAGTTGCCCTACGAGCAGTACTTC. The chain is built from TRBV6-2 or TRBV6-3 and TRBJ2-7; D is ambiguous. The germline V gene encodes CDR1 MNHEY and CDR2 SVGEGT. The V and J ends lost 2 bases and 2 bases respectively, with 10 bases between them. The CDR3 consists of 14 residues.

In this sample, this clonotype turned up a few times. The chain employs TRBV20-1 and TRBJ2-1; 7 nucleotides match TRBD1. The germline V gene encodes CDR1 DFQATT and CDR2 SNEGSKA (reference sequence). V trimming: 2 bases; J trimming: 5 bases; junction bases outside the gene matches: 9. This CDR3 spans 15 amino acids. The CDR3 sequence is CSARPGATGNNEQFF. As DNA, the CDR3 is TGCAGTGCTAGACCCGGCGCGACAGGGAACAATGAGCAGTTCTTC.

The V gene is TRBV11-2, the J gene TRBJ2-4; D assignment may be TRBD1 or TRBD2 (5 bases each). The length of the CDR3 is 16 residues. The V end was cut by 1 base, the J end by 3 bases, with 13 bases between. Germline V gives CDR1 SGHAT, CDR2 FQNNGV. CDR3 bases: TGTGCCAGCAGCTTAGCGGCAGGGACCAACAAAAACATTCAGTACTTC. This encodes CASSLAAGTNKNIQYF.

The chain couples TRBV29-1 to TRBJ2-7; D ambiguous. Germline values: CDR1 SQVTM, CDR2 ANQGSEA. The CDR3 spans 11 residues. Deletions cut 5 bases from V and 3 bases from J, with 8 bases between. The CDR3 protein is CSVMQDYEQYF. The CDR3 DNA is TGCAGCGTTATGCAAGACTACGAGCAGTACTTC.